This T cell receptor beta chain came from a study of blood T cell repertoires in COVID-19. Study-level information: COVID-19 samples from acute and convalescent phases originated in the United States, Italy and Spain.

Measured with immunoSEQ multiplex PCR; TCRdb has only the in-frame clones, and not every one. The sample lists 250,000 to 300,000 clones, 80% to 90% occurring once. The receptor was isolated from a woman in her 40s who had recovered from COVID-19. Sequenced material: peripheral blood.

In DNA form, the CDR3 reads TGTGCCAGCAGCGCCGGGACAGGAGTGGATACGCAGTATTTT. Its translation is CASSAGTGVDTQYF. The chain uses TRBV28 and TRBJ2-3; 8 nucleotides align to TRBD1. Trimming removed 6 bases from V and 6 bases from J; junction bases left unmatched: 8. In germline, CDR1 is MDHEN, CDR2 SYDVKM. The CDR3 runs to 14 residues.